One sample yielded the 19 T cell receptor beta chains listed below, sequenced in a study of regulatory dendritic cells for organ transplantation. The table came from immunoSEQ multiplex PCR; TCRdb's copy has only in-frame clones and leaves some out. The sample holds about 20,000 clones, roughly 88% seen once. No antigens are known for them. Sorted T cells were CFSE-labeled and cultured 5 days with allogeneic regulatory or mature dendritic cells at 1:10. Sequenced: naive CD4+ T cells from blood cultured with regulatory dendritic cells. The subset was: CD45RA+ naive T cells. The receptors stem from a human donor in good health.

The CDR3, as DNA: TGTGCCAGCAGTTTTCGTAGCAATCAGCCCCAGCATTTT. It codes for CASSFRSNQPQHF. This chain connects TRBV27 to TRBJ1-5, with no clear D. Germline values: CDR1 MNHEY, CDR2 SMNVEV (reference sequence). Trimming stripped 3 bases from V and 0 bases from J, with 3 bases between. This CDR3 contains 13 residues.

Note on this clone: Its ends do not fully match the called genes, so a read error is possible. The chain links TRBV5-3 to TRBJ2-1, with D maybe TRBD1 (6 bases). TRBV5-3 is an ORF; its function is uncertain. This CDR3 has 13 residues. CDR3 sequence reads: CASSSRGYNEQFF. In DNA form, the CDR3 reads TGTGCCAGCAGCTCCAGGGGCTACAATGAGCAGTTCTTC.

CDR3 bases: TGTGCCAGCCGTAGAGGTGGGTCGGGGCAGGGAGGATTGGAGGGCAATCAGCCCCAGCATTTT. This translates into CASRRGGSGQGGLEGNQPQHF. The chain recombines TRBV7-8 with TRBJ1-5; weak D call: TRBD1 (5 bases). The V gene lost 8 bases and the J gene lost 2 bases, with 34 bases spanning the gap. The CDR3 consists of 21 residues. CDR1 is SGHVS and CDR2 is FQNEAQ in the germline V gene.

This chain links TRBV27 with TRBJ1-4; D is possibly TRBD1 (5 bases). With 8 bases removed from V and 1 base from J, the gap between germline ends came to 14 bases. There are 15 residues in the CDR3. Germline V gene sequence: CDR1 MNHEY, CDR2 SMNVEV (reference sequence). For the CDR3, the DNA is TGTGCCAGCGGTTCATCAGGGCGAACTAATGAAAAACTGTTTTTT. The encoded protein is CASGSSGRTNEKLFF.

This chain connects TRBV7-9 to TRBJ2-5, with D unclear. This CDR3 contains 13 residues. V was cut by 2 bases and J by 5 bases, with 9 bases left in between. CDR1 is SEHNR, CDR2 FQNEAQ, per germline (reference sequence). The chain's CDR3 is CASSLLLIETQYF. CDR3 nucleotides: TGTGCCAGCAGCTTACTTTTGATCGAGACCCAGTACTTC.

The genes are TRBV27 and TRBJ2-7, with 10 nucleotides matching TRBD1. J lost 2 bases, V lost 4 bases, and 11 bases had no gene match. The CDR3 runs to 17 residues. Germline V gives CDR1 MNHEY, CDR2 SMNVEV (reference sequence). The CDR3 protein is CASSSGQGSSGTYEQYF. The CDR3 DNA reads TGTGCCAGCAGTTCGGGACAGGGGAGTAGTGGGACCTACGAGCAGTACTTC.

The chain is built from TRBV5-5 and TRBJ1-4; D is uncertain. V lost 6 bases to trimming and J lost 6 bases, with 12 bases between them. CDR3 length equals 13 residues. Germline V gene data show CDR1 as SGHKS and CDR2 as YYEKEE (reference sequence). CDR3 nucleotide sequence: TGTGCCAGCACGCGGGCCGGGGATGAAAAACTGTTTTTT. Its translation: CASTRAGDEKLFF.

The V call is TRBV19, the J call TRBJ2-2, with 10 bases matching TRBD1. Per the germline V gene, CDR1 is LNHDA and CDR2 is SQIVND (reference sequence). The CDR3 is made up of 16 amino acids. V shed 5 bases and J 4 bases; nucleotides not matched to a gene: 7. Here the CDR3 reads CASSLGTGEVTGELFF. DNA of the CDR3: TGTGCCAGTAGTTTGGGGACAGGGGAAGTCACCGGGGAGCTGTTTTTT.

This clone came up a few times. V gene TRBV7-2 combines with J gene TRBJ1-5, with a possible D match to TRBD1 (6 bases). The germline CDR1 and CDR2 sequences are SGHTA and FQGNSA. This CDR3 comprises 15 residues. Trimming left V 2 bases short and J 3 bases short, with 11 bases between. CDR3 in amino acids: CASSLRGQDNQPQHF. For the CDR3, the DNA is TGTGCCAGCAGCTTACGGGGGCAGGACAATCAGCCCCAGCATTTT.

V gene TRBV29-1 combines with J gene TRBJ2-1; 11 bases match TRBD2. Trimming took 4 bases from V and 8 from J; bases not matched to a gene: 4. CDR1 is SQVTM and CDR2 is ANQGSEA in the germline V gene. The CDR3 length is 13 residues. The CDR3 sequence is CSVVAGGWDEQFF. For the CDR3, the DNA is TGCAGCGTTGTAGCGGGAGGGTGGGATGAGCAGTTCTTC.

The rearrangement links TRBV5-4 to TRBJ1-4; 8 bases are a match to TRBD1. CDR3 length equals 15 residues. Losses at the gene ends were 4 bases for V and 7 bases for J; bases not matched to a gene: 9. CDR1 is SGHNT and CDR2 is YYREEE in the germline V gene (reference sequence). CDR3 amino acids: CASSHKTGVGEKLFF. CDR3 coding DNA: TGTGCCAGCAGCCACAAGACAGGGGTGGGTGAAAAACTGTTTTTT. Together with reference TRBV5-4 and TRBJ1-4, the CDR3 gives the full variable domain: ETGVTQSPTHLIKTRGQQVTLRCSSQSGHNTVSWYQQALGQGPQFIFQYYREEENGRGNFPPRFSGLQFPNYSSELNVNALELDDSALYLCASSHKTGVGEKLFFGSGTQLSVL.

The chain is built from TRBV28 and TRBJ1-2; 11 nucleotides line up with TRBD1. Looked up from germline, CDR1 is MDHEN and CDR2 is SYDVKM. The CDR3 has 14 residues. V lost 3 bases, J lost 8 bases, and 5 bases stayed unmatched. The CDR3 spells CASSFMGQGEGYTF. Here the CDR3 DNA reads TGTGCCAGCAGTTTCATGGGACAGGGGGAAGGCTACACCTTC.

V gene TRBV20-1 combines with J gene TRBJ1-1; D might be TRBD1 (5 bases). This CDR3 is 11 amino acids long. V lost 7 bases and J 0 bases, leaving 6 bases between the germline ends. In germline, CDR1 is DFQATT, CDR2 SNEGSKA (reference sequence). In DNA form, the CDR3 reads TGCAGTGGGGGGTTGAACACTGAAGCTTTCTTT. It encodes CSGGLNTEAFF.

The genes are TRBV19 and TRBJ2-1, with 12 positions matching TRBD2. Germline loops: CDR1 LNHDA, CDR2 SQIVND (reference sequence). The CDR3 has 17 amino acids. Losses at the gene ends were 7 bases for V and 4 bases for J; bases not matched to a gene: 11. CDR3 DNA: TGTGCCAGTACCCGGACTAGCGGGGAGATACTATACAATGAGCAGTTCTTC. Translated, it gives CASTRTSGEILYNEQFF.

The CDR3, as DNA: TGTGCCAGCAGTGAAAGGGTACGGTATGCCCACGAGCAGTACTTC. Protein: CASSERVRYAHEQYF. The V call is TRBV2, the J call TRBJ2-7; the D is unclear. CDR1 is SNHLY, CDR2 FYNNEI, per germline. V gave up 2 bases and J gave up 5 bases, with 16 bases separating them. This CDR3 has 15 residues.

This rearrangement joins TRBV6-1 to TRBJ2-5; D perhaps matches TRBD1 (6 bases). This CDR3 has 12 residues. CDR1 is MNHNS, CDR2 SASEGT, per germline. V shed 6 bases and J shed 12 bases, with 17 bases lying between them. The CDR3 reads CASSHVRQDKYF. The CDR3 DNA reads TGTGCCAGCAGCCACGTACGACAGGACAAGTACTTC.

The chain couples TRBV6-1 to TRBJ1-1; D gene uncertain. The CDR3 is 13 amino acids. Deletions cut 6 bases from V and 5 bases from J, with 13 bases between. Germline CDR1 is MNHNS and CDR2 is SASEGT. CDR3 coding DNA: TGTGCCAGCAGGTCGACCTGGGGAACTGAAGCTTTCTTT. Its protein product is CASRSTWGTEAFF.

The V call is TRBV14, the J call TRBJ2-3; the D gene is possibly TRBD1 (6 bases). There are 14 residues in the CDR3. Trimming removed 1 base from V and 4 bases from J, with 9 bases in between. CDR1 SGHDN and CDR2 FVKESK come from the germline V gene. As DNA, the CDR3 is TGTGCCAGCAGCCAAGCAGGGGTCCCAGATACGCAGTATTTT. Residues: CASSQAGVPDTQYF. Full variable domain (missing parts from reference TRBV14 and TRBJ2-3): EAGVTQFPSHSVIEKGQTVTLRCDPISGHDNLYWYRRVMGKEIKFLLHFVKESKQDESGMPNNRFLAERTGGTYSTLKVQPAELEDSGVYFCASSQAGVPDTQYFGPGTRLTVL.

The chain uses TRBV6-1 and TRBJ2-7, with D unclear. In germline, CDR1 is MNHNS, CDR2 SASEGT. V was shortened by 5 bases and J by 2 bases, with 10 bases between the two germline ends. The CDR3 consists of 13 residues. The CDR3 region has the DNA TGTGCCAGCAGTAGGACGGGTCCCTACGAGCAGTACTTC. Amino acid sequence: CASSRTGPYEQYF.